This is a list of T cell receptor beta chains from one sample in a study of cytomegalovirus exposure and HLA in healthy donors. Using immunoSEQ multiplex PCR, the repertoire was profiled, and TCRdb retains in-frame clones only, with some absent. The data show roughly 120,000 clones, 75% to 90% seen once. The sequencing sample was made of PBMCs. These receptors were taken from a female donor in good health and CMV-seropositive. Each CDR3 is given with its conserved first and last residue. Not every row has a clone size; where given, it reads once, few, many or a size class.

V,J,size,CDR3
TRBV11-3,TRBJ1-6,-,CASSFTGTSPLHF
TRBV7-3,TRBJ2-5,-,CASSLAGSKQETQYF
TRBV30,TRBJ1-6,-,CAWTQQAYNSPLHF
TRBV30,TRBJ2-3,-,CACAGVDTQYF
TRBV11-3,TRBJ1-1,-,CASSLTGGTEAFF
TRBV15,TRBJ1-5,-,CATSRDYGSNQPQHF
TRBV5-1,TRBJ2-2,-,CASSYPDRSAGELFF
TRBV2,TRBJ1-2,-,CASTQGAGMNPNYGYTF
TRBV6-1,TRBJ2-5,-,CASRNVGRQVETQYF
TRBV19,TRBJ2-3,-,CASSIRDRGRDTQYF
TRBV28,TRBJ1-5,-,CASSPGGTGSTVQPQHF
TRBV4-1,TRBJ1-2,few,CASSQLAGQLVYGYTF
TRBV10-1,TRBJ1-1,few,CASSDSGLNTEAFF
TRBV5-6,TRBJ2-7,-,CASSLGTTYEQYF
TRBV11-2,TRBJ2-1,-,CASRPHPGQGASNEQFF
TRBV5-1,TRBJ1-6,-,CASSFRDSSWDSPLHF
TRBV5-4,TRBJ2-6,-,CASSYGTSGGASGANVLTF
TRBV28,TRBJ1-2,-,CASSLMGTGGGYTF
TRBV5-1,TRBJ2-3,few,CASSFSGGNADTQYF
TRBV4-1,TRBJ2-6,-,CASSLGTGNVLTF
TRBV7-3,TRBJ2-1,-,CASSLSVSPSSYNEQFF
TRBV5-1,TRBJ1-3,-,CASSLAGTGFGNTIYF
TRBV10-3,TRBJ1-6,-,CAIRDREGGYNSPLHF
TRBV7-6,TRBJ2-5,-,CASSLGAVGGLETQYF
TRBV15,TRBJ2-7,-,CATSSHRGLSYEQYF
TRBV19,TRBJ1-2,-,CASSRAQRDDWGNYGYTF
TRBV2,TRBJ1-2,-,CASSEALWAIREVGKGGYTF
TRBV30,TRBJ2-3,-,CAWSVLGTSGGARDTQYF
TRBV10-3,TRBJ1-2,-,CAISESTRKNGYTF
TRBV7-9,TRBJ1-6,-,CASSLVQGYNSPLHF
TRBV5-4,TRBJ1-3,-,CASSRDRGRGNTIYF
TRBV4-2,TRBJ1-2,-,CASSQEGQGARYGYTF
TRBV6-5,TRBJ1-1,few,CASSSHLSSDAEAFF
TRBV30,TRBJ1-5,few,CAWNTNRNQPQHF
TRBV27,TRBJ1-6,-,CASSLRQGANNSPLHF
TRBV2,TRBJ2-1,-,CATGVGSSYNEQFF
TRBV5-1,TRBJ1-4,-,CASSLAREVSTNEKLFF
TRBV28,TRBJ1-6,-,CASILLGTASPLHF
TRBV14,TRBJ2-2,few,CASSQGATNTGELFF
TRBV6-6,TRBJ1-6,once,CASSISSTGWDSPLHF